This TCR beta chain originates from a study of CXCR3-negative and CXCR3-positive naive CD8 T cells. Cells that were CD45RO-CCR7+CD27+CD95- constituted naive CD8+ T cells. UMI-tagged TRB cDNA libraries were built via 5' RACE. TCRdb reprocessed the 5' RACE reads; each CDR3 protein has one entry and no DNA is given. The sample has 75,000 to 95,000 distinct CDR3 sequences. The receptor was isolated from a human donor in good health. Some clones in this sample may be carry-over from other donors' samples. The specimen sequenced was naive CXCR3- CD8+ T cells from blood. Subset noted: CD45RO-CCR7+CD27+CD95- naive CD8+ T cells lacking CXCR3 (TNR3-).

The CDR3 is CASSYPGITQETQYF. V and J are TRBV6-2 or TRBV6-3 and TRBJ2-5; the TRBD1 assignment by TCRdb is unverifiable without DNA. The CDR3 contains 15 residues. The germline V gene has CDR1 MNHEY and CDR2 SVGEGT.